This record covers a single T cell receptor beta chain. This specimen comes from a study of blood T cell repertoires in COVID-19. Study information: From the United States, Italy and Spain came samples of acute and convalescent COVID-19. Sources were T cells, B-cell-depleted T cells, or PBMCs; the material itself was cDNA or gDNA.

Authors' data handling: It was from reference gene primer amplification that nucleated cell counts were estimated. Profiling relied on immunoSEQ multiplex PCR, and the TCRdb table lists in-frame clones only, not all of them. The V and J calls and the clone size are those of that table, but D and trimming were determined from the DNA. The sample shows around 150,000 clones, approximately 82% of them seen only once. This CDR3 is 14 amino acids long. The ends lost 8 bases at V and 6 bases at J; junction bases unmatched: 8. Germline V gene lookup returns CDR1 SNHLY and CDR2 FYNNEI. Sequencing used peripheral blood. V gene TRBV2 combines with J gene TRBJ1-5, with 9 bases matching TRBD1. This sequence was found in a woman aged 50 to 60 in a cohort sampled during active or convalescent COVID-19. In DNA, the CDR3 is TGTGCCAGCGCCTCCGGGACAGGGACTCAGCCCCAGCATTTT. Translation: CASASGTGTQPQHF.